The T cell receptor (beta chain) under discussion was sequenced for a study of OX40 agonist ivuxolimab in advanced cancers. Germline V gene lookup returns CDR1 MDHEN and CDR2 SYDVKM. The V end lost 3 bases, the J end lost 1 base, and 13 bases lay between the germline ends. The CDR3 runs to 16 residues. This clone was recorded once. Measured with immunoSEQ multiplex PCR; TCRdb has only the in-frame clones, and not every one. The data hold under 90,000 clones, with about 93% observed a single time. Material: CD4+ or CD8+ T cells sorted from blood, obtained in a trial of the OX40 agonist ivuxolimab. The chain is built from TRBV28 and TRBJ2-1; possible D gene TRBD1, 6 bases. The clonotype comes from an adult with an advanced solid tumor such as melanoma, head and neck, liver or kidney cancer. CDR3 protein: CASSFLPRGSYNEQFF. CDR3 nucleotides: TGTGCCAGCAGTTTTCTACCAAGGGGGTCCTACAATGAGCAGTTCTTC.